The 24 T cell receptor beta chains listed next were all sequenced from one sample in a study of T cell repertoires in cytomegalovirus infection. These receptors' antigens are unknown. Using its own MiXCR run on the reads, TCRdb lists one record per CDR3 protein. In the table there are approximately 770,000 distinct CDR3 sequences, under 35% of which are singletons. Material: cultured CD8+ T cells from PBMCs, obtained from culture after CMV antigen stimulation. These TCRs come from a human donor in good health (CMV status not recorded). Some clones in this sample may be carry-over from other donors' samples.

This sequence joins TRBV9 and TRBJ2-6; 9 positions agree with TRBD1. V lost 0 bases, J lost 4 bases, and 11 bases stayed unmatched. CDR3 length equals 19 residues. Germline V gives CDR1 SGDLS, CDR2 YYNGEE. CDR3 bases: TGTGCCAGCAGCGTAGACTGGACAGGGGCATCAGGAGGGGCCAACGTCCTGACTTTC. This encodes CASSVDWTGASGGANVLTF.

This clonotype was seen ten or more times. The gene calls are TRBV7-9 and TRBJ1-2, with 7 positions matching TRBD1. CDR3 length: 14 residues. Trimming took 4 bases from V and 4 from J; bases not matched to a gene: 6. Germline CDR1 reads SEHNR; CDR2 reads FQNEAQ (reference sequence). Here the CDR3 reads CASSSDRDSYGYTF. CDR3 DNA: TGTGCCAGCAGCTCCGACAGGGACTCCTATGGCTACACCTTC.

The rearrangement uses TRBV27 and TRBJ2-3; D ambiguous. CDR1 is MNHEY and CDR2 is SMNVEV in the germline V gene (reference sequence). The V gene lost 2 bases and the J gene lost 2 bases, with 8 bases spanning the gap. The CDR3 consists of 14 residues. In DNA form, the CDR3 reads TGTGCCAGCAGTTTACCTAGTGTCACAGATACGCAGTATTTT. Its protein is CASSLPSVTDTQYF.

This clonotype was picked up a small number of times. The V and J genes are TRBV20-1 and TRBJ2-7, with 7 nucleotides matching TRBD1. The CDR3 is made up of 15 amino acids. Germline CDR1 DFQATT, CDR2 SNEGSKA (reference sequence). Trimming took 0 bases from V and 3 from J; bases not matched to a gene: 8. This CDR3 reads CSARDFDREVYEQYF. The CDR3 DNA is TGCAGTGCTAGAGATTTCGACAGGGAAGTCTACGAGCAGTACTTC.

This clonotype appeared once. The CDR3 end shows no conserved phenylalanine or tryptophan, and so a read error is likely. This chain links TRBV5-6 with TRBJ2-1, with 8 nucleotides matching TRBD2. CDR3 length: 13 residues. Trimming removed 5 bases from V and 6 bases from J; junction bases left unmatched: 4. The germline V gene has CDR1 SGHDT and CDR2 YYEEEE. CDR3 residues: CASSTGTSNEQFC. The CDR3 coding sequence is TGTGCCAGCAGTACCGGGACTAGCAATGAGCAGTTCTGC.

In its sample, this clonotype was seen a few times. The CDR3 sequence: CSARDPGENKRGRLTGELFF. CDR3 nucleotide sequence: TGCAGTGCTAGAGATCCGGGGGAGAATAAGAGGGGGCGATTAACCGGGGAGCTGTTTTTT. The chain has TRBV20-1 and TRBJ2-2, with a possible D match to TRBD1 (7 bases). Germline V gene lookup returns CDR1 DFQATT and CDR2 SNEGSKA (reference sequence). With 0 bases removed from V and 5 bases from J, the gap between germline ends came to 28 bases. The CDR3 is 20 residues long.

The rearrangement links TRBV3-1 to TRBJ1-1; TRBD1 matches 7 bases. The V gene's germline CDR1 is LGHDT and CDR2 YNNKEL (reference sequence). V gave up 2 bases and J gave up 2 bases; unmatched junction bases: 2. This CDR3 comprises 14 residues. The CDR3, as DNA: TGTGCCAGCAGCCAAACAGGGGTCAACACTGAAGCTTTCTTT. Its translation: CASSQTGVNTEAFF.

J is TRBJ2-1 and V is TRBV4-3, with 10 bases identical to TRBD2. The CDR3 has 17 residues. The V segment lost 4 bases and the J segment 5 bases; nucleotides outside the gene matches: 11. CDR1 and CDR2 from the germline V gene are LGHNA and YSLEER. The chain's CDR3 is CASSPSLAGAPNNEQFF. The CDR3 DNA reads TGCGCCAGCAGCCCCTCTCTAGCGGGGGCGCCCAACAATGAGCAGTTCTTC.

This clonotype showed up just a few times. V and J are TRBV6-5 and TRBJ2-5, with D perhaps assigned TRBD1 or TRBD2 (6 bases each). The CDR3 extends over 17 amino acids. V dropped 2 bases and J dropped 5 bases, with 21 bases sitting between them. The V gene's germline CDR1 is MNHEY and CDR2 SVGAGI. The CDR3 loop reads CASSYPREGGQGETQYF. The DNA for the CDR3 is TGTGCCAGCAGTTACCCCCGAGAAGGGGGGCAGGGGGAGACCCAGTACTTC.

The rearrangement joins TRBV20-1 to TRBJ1-2; 8 bases match TRBD1. V dropped 1 base and J dropped 7; count of bases not matched to a gene: 2. The CDR3 totals 12 residues. Germline CDR1 and CDR2: DFQATT and SNEGSKA (reference sequence). This chain's CDR3 is CSARGQGSGYTF. The CDR3 DNA is TGCAGTGCTAGAGGACAGGGGAGTGGCTACACCTTC.

This clonotype was seen a handful of times. The chain uses TRBV7-2 and TRBJ1-2; tentative D call: TRBD1 (5 bases). The CDR3 consists of 16 residues. The V gene's germline CDR1 is SGHTA and CDR2 FQGNSA. Trimming left V 2 bases short and J 5 bases short, with 18 bases between. The CDR3 loop reads CASSLSTETFFYGYTF. The CDR3 DNA reads TGTGCCAGCAGCTTATCGACAGAGACATTCTTTTATGGCTACACCTTC.

The chain joins TRBV2 to TRBJ2-1; 7 bases are a match to TRBD1. Germline CDR1 is SNHLY and CDR2 is FYNNEI. After removal of 8 bases from V and 3 bases from J, the junction contained 10 bases not matched to a gene. This CDR3 has 15 residues. CDR3 protein: CASCRQGPFYNEQFF. The CDR3, as DNA: TGTGCCAGCTGCCGACAGGGCCCTTTCTACAATGAGCAGTTCTTC.

This sequence joins TRBV7-9 and TRBJ1-2, with D possibly TRBD1 on 6 matching bases. The CDR3 loop spans 14 amino acids. Trimming left V 2 bases short and J 8 bases short, with 15 bases between. Germline values: CDR1 SEHNR, CDR2 FQNEAQ (reference sequence). As DNA, the CDR3 is TGTGCCAGCAGCTTAAATTCAGGGGTAGAGGGCTACACCTTC. Translated, it gives CASSLNSGVEGYTF.

In its sample, this clonotype was seen a few times. V usage is TRBV7-6 and J usage is TRBJ1-1; D is unclear. The germline V gene encodes CDR1 SGHVS and CDR2 FNYEAQ. Trimming stripped 4 bases from V and 3 bases from J, with 12 bases between. CDR3 length: 14 residues. The CDR3 protein is CASSSLTGHTEAFF. In DNA form, the CDR3 reads TGTGCCAGCAGCTCGCTTACCGGGCACACTGAAGCTTTCTTT.

J is TRBJ2-1 and V is TRBV27; D not resolved. Germline CDR1 MNHEY, CDR2 SMNVEV (reference sequence). V was clipped by 3 bases and J by 2 bases, with 8 bases between them. CDR3 size: 14 residues. The CDR3 bases are TGTGCCAGCAGTTTTTCCAGAGCCTACAATGAGCAGTTCTTC. Amino acid sequence: CASSFSRAYNEQFF.

The CDR3 loop reads CASSYPGEEGYTF. CDR3 nucleotide sequence: TGTGCCAGCAGTTACCCGGGAGAGGAAGGCTACACCTTC. The V call is TRBV12-3 or TRBV12-4, the J call TRBJ1-2; D is unclear. The V end lost 4 bases, the J end lost 8 bases, and 14 bases lay between the germline ends. There are 13 residues in the CDR3.

Remarks on this clonotype: A read error may be the cause here, since a much bigger clone is one base away. The chain carries TRBV7-9 and TRBJ2-1; a weak D match, TRBD1 (6 bases). Trimming shortened V by 5 bases and J by 6 bases, and 20 bases separated the two germline ends. CDR1 is SEHNR, CDR2 FQNEAQ, per germline (reference sequence). There are 16 residues in the CDR3. CDR3 in DNA: TGTGCCAGCAGCAACCGGGACACGGAACCTTGCAATGAGCAGTTCTTC. This codes for CASSNRDTEPCNEQFF.

The V and J genes are TRBV7-9 and TRBJ1-1, with D uncertain. V was pared by 3 bases and J by 10 bases, with 6 bases between. CDR3 length: 10 residues. From germline, CDR1 is SEHNR and CDR2 FQNEAQ (reference sequence). In DNA form, the CDR3 reads TGTGCCAGCAGCTTTCCCGTAGCTTTCTTT. Amino acid sequence: CASSFPVAFF.

The chain combines TRBV24-1 with TRBJ2-1, with a weak D call TRBD1 (5 bases). The ends were cut back, 0 bases at V and 6 bases at J, with 14 bases in the middle. The length of the CDR3 is 16 residues. CDR1 is KGHDR, CDR2 SFDVKD, per germline. The CDR3 region is CATSDLRAGPLNEQFF. The CDR3 nucleotides are TGTGCCACCAGTGATTTGAGGGCAGGGCCCCTCAATGAGCAGTTCTTC.

This clonotype appeared many times. J is TRBJ2-3 and V is TRBV7-2, with 8 bases matching TRBD2. Germline-derived CDR1 and CDR2 are SGHTA and FQGNSA. The junction had 13 bases not matched to a gene; V was cut back by 5 bases and J by 6 bases. The CDR3 runs to 16 residues. CDR3 DNA: TGTGCCAGCAGCCAAACTAGCGGACCCCTGGATGATACGCAGTATTTT. Translation: CASSQTSGPLDDTQYF.

This clonotype was detected a few times. The chain couples TRBV7-9 to TRBJ1-2; D remains unclear. V was pared by 5 bases and J by 6 bases, with 10 bases between. Germline CDR1 reads SEHNR; CDR2 reads FQNEAQ (reference sequence). The CDR3 has 12 amino acids. The CDR3 reads CASSRTSDGYTF. The CDR3 DNA follows: TGTGCCAGCAGCCGGACTTCAGATGGCTACACCTTC.

This clonotype came up many times. The chain uses TRBV7-2 and TRBJ2-7; possibly TRBD1 or TRBD2 for D (6 bases each). Trimming removed 5 bases from V and 5 bases from J, with 22 bases in between. This CDR3 comprises 16 residues. Germline lookup yields CDR1 SGHTA and CDR2 FQGNSA. This chain's CDR3 is CASSRPEGQGFHEQYF. CDR3 sequence (DNA): TGTGCCAGCAGCCGCCCGGAGGGTCAGGGGTTCCACGAGCAGTACTTC.

The CDR3 DNA follows: TGTGCCAGCAGTATGGTCCAGGGACTAACTAATGAAAAACTGTTTTTT. This gives the protein CASSMVQGLTNEKLFF. V usage is TRBV7-9 and J usage is TRBJ1-4, with D perhaps matching TRBD1 (5 bases). Between the trimmed V and J ends, which lost 6 bases and 1 base, there was a span of 15 bases. CDR3 length: 16 residues. In germline, CDR1 is SEHNR, CDR2 FQNEAQ (reference sequence).

V and J are TRBV27 and TRBJ2-2; possibly TRBD1 for D (5 bases). Germline V gene lookup returns CDR1 MNHEY and CDR2 SMNVEV (reference sequence). The V end was cut by 8 bases, the J end by 6 bases, with 10 bases between. This CDR3 is built from 12 residues. The CDR3 DNA sequence: TGTGCCAGCTCCGACAGTCCCGGGGAGCTGTTTTTT. It specifies CASSDSPGELFF.